A single sample is the source of the 18 T cell receptor beta chains below, sequenced in a study of Ad26.COV2.S vaccination and SARS-CoV-2 variants. Sequenced by immunoSEQ multiplex PCR; TCRdb stores in-frame clones only, minus some. Of fewer than 400,000 clones in the sample, around 84% are singletons; the top ten hold 1.5% to 2.5%. Treatment reported: around 19 received Ad26.COV2.S at low or high dose, single or two shots; several received placebo; per-sample allocation not given. On day 63 after the first injection, vaccine and placebo recipients gave samples. The sample was peripheral blood, taken in a trial of Ad26.COV2.S vaccine versus placebo. These receptors were obtained from a person between 18 and 59 years old who received the Ad26.COV2.S COVID-19 vaccine or a placebo.

The CDR3 here is CASSQQYTGELFF. CDR3 coding DNA: TGTGCCAGCAGCCAACAGTACACCGGGGAGCTGTTTTTT. The chain recombines TRBV14 with TRBJ2-2; D uncertain. CDR3 length equals 13 residues. Trimming removed 2 bases at V and 3 bases at J, with 4 bases between. Germline lookup yields CDR1 SGHDN and CDR2 FVKESK.

This clone came up once. The chain combines TRBV3-1 (or the pseudogene TRBV3-2) with TRBJ1-6; the D gene is possibly TRBD1 (5 bases). Germline assignment: CDR1 LGHDT and CDR2 YNNKEL (reference sequence). Trimming shortened V by 6 bases and J by 5 bases, and 11 bases separated the two germline ends. The CDR3 length is 14 residues. The CDR3 is CASSSGRHNSPLHF. CDR3 DNA sequence: TGTGCCAGCAGTTCGGGACGCCATAATTCACCCCTCCACTTT.

The rearrangement uses TRBV7-2 and TRBJ1-1; D gene unclear. Trimming cost V 3 bases and J 5 bases, with 16 bases left between them. Per the germline V gene, CDR1 is SGHTA and CDR2 is FQGNSA. The CDR3 extends over 15 amino acids. CDR3 amino acids: CASSFASLGNTEAFF. Here the CDR3 DNA reads TGTGCCAGCAGCTTCGCTAGCCTCGGGAATACTGAAGCTTTCTTT.

The chain carries TRBV14 and TRBJ1-2, with no clear D. CDR1 is SGHDN, CDR2 FVKESK, per germline. The CDR3 has 14 amino acids. Trimming stripped 6 bases from V and 1 base from J, with 12 bases between. CDR3 coding DNA: TGTGCCAGCAGTGTAGGGCGACTTAACTATGGCTACACCTTC. This translates into CASSVGRLNYGYTF. Complete variable domain (other parts from reference TRBV14 and TRBJ1-2): EAGVTQFPSHSVIEKGQTVTLRCDPISGHDNLYWYRRVMGKEIKFLLHFVKESKQDESGMPNNRFLAERTGGTYSTLKVQPAELEDSGVYFCASSVGRLNYGYTFGSGTRLTVV.

This clone occurred many times. V and J are TRBV3-1 (or the pseudogene TRBV3-2) and TRBJ1-4; maybe TRBD1 (5 bases). The CDR3 consists of 13 residues. V lost 3 bases and J 8 bases, leaving 10 bases between the germline ends. Germline CDR1 LGHDT, CDR2 YNNKEL (reference sequence). CDR3 amino acids: CASSHAGNEKLFF. The DNA of the CDR3 is TGTGCCAGCAGCCACGCAGGGAACGAAAAACTGTTTTTT.

The rearrangement uses TRBV11-2 and TRBJ2-1; 7 nucleotides match TRBD2. CDR3 size: 17 residues. The junction had 10 bases not matched to a gene; V was cut back by 2 bases and J by 3 bases. Germline CDR1 reads SGHAT; CDR2 reads FQNNGV. The CDR3 loop reads CASSLTVGGLGYNEQFF. CDR3 in DNA: TGTGCCAGCAGCTTAACTGTGGGAGGGTTGGGCTACAATGAGCAGTTCTTC.

Turning to this clone: Other DNA sequences in the same sample also yield this CDR3. The chain links TRBV27 to TRBJ1-5; D is perhaps TRBD1 (6 bases). This CDR3 spans 13 amino acids. Germline V gene data show CDR1 as MNHEY and CDR2 as SMNVEV (reference sequence). The V gene lost 8 bases and the J gene lost 3 bases, with 11 bases spanning the gap. DNA of the CDR3: TGTGCCAGCCGGGGGCAGTACAATCAGCCCCAGCATTTT. Amino acid sequence: CASRGQYNQPQHF.

This chain links TRBV6-5 with TRBJ1-5, with D maybe TRBD1 (5 bases). This CDR3 has 14 amino acids. Per germline, CDR1 MNHEY and CDR2 SVGAGI. The V and J ends lost 8 bases and 1 base respectively, with 12 bases between them. The chain's CDR3 is CASSIRDSNQPQHF. For the CDR3, the DNA is TGTGCCAGCTCTATTCGGGACAGCAATCAGCCCCAGCATTTT.

The chain has TRBV18 and TRBJ1-5; tentatively, D is TRBD1 (5 bases). The CDR3 spans 16 residues. Trimming took off 3 bases at V and 3 bases at J, with 15 bases between the two ends. The germline V gene has CDR1 KGHSH and CDR2 LQKENI. CDR3 nucleotide sequence: TGTGCCAGCTCACCCGACAGCCCCTTACTCAATCAGCCCCAGCATTTT. Translating it yields CASSPDSPLLNQPQHF.

The chain uses TRBV5-6 and TRBJ2-7; 8 positions match TRBD1. The V segment lost 5 bases and the J segment 5 bases; nucleotides outside the gene matches: 12. Germline CDR1 and CDR2: SGHDT and YYEEEE. The CDR3 extends over 15 amino acids. This chain's CDR3 is CASSLHGQGPDEQYF. DNA for the CDR3: TGTGCCAGCAGTCTTCACGGACAGGGACCGGACGAGCAGTACTTC.

The chain is built from TRBV18 and TRBJ1-2; D gene unclear. The length of the CDR3 is 13 residues. CDR1 KGHSH and CDR2 LQKENI come from the germline V gene. V lost 3 bases, J lost 7 bases, and 12 bases lay in between. CDR3 DNA: TGTGCCAGCTCACCTCCCCAACATGGTGGCTACACCTTC. Its translation is CASSPPQHGGYTF.

In regard to this clone: The sample contains more than one DNA sequence encoding this CDR3. The chain links TRBV5-4 to TRBJ2-3; a weak D match, TRBD1 (6 bases). The CDR3 runs 14 residues. With 3 bases removed from V and 1 base from J, the gap between germline ends came to 9 bases. The germline CDR1 and CDR2 sequences are SGHNT and YYREEE (reference sequence). This chain's CDR3 is CASSSRQGTDTQYF. The DNA of the CDR3 is TGTGCCAGCAGCTCTCGACAGGGCACAGATACGCAGTATTTT.

This chain links TRBV25-1 with TRBJ1-3; D remains unclear. The length of the CDR3 is 15 residues. Per the germline V gene, CDR1 is MGHDK and CDR2 is SYGVNS. V was pared by 2 bases and J by 0 bases, with 8 bases between. CDR3 amino acids: CASSEPGTSGNTIYF. The CDR3 region has the DNA TGTGCCAGCAGTGAACCGGGAACCTCTGGAAACACCATATATTTT.

V gene TRBV4-1 combines with J gene TRBJ1-3; maybe TRBD1 (6 bases). The germline V gene encodes CDR1 MGHRA and CDR2 YSYEKL. The CDR3 totals 13 residues. Between the trimmed V and J ends, which lost 5 bases and 4 bases, there was a span of 9 bases. The CDR3 is CASSADRGNTIYF. Written as DNA, the CDR3 is TGCGCCAGCAGCGCCGACAGGGGAAACACCATATATTTT.

The V and J genes are TRBV6-2 or TRBV6-3 and TRBJ1-5; 8 bases line up with TRBD1. The V gene end was trimmed by 5 bases and the J gene end by 5 bases; junction bases not matched to a gene: 8. The CDR3 has 15 residues. Germline V gives CDR1 MNHEY, CDR2 SVGEGT. CDR3: CASSTDRGQHQPQHF. DNA for the CDR3: TGTGCCAGCAGTACCGACAGGGGACAACATCAGCCCCAGCATTTT.

The chain is built from TRBV11-2 and TRBJ2-5; tentative D call: TRBD2 (7 bases). The CDR3 covers 16 residues. Germline CDR1 reads SGHAT; CDR2 reads FQNNGV. V lost 1 base, J lost 1 base, and 13 bases lay in between. This chain's CDR3 is CASSLGRGGRQETQYF. CDR3 DNA: TGTGCCAGCAGCTTAGGTCGCGGGGGCCGCCAAGAGACCCAGTACTTC.

The chain combines TRBV19 with TRBJ1-5; D is unresolved. The V end was cut by 4 bases, the J end by 0 bases, with 13 bases between. CDR1 and CDR2 from the germline V gene are LNHDA and SQIVND (reference sequence). This CDR3 contains 16 residues. The chain's CDR3 is CASSKPLTNSNQPQHF. The CDR3 nucleotides are TGTGCCAGTAGTAAACCCCTCACTAATAGCAATCAGCCCCAGCATTTT.

The chain carries TRBV27 and TRBJ1-2, with D perhaps TRBD1 (6 bases). Between the trimmed V and J ends, which lost 5 bases and 7 bases, there was a span of 20 bases. The CDR3 is made up of 15 amino acids. Germline CDR1 MNHEY, CDR2 SMNVEV (reference sequence). CDR3 nucleotide sequence: TGTGCCAGCAGTCCCTTCCGGGACACCCAACGTGGCTACACCTTC. Its translation: CASSPFRDTQRGYTF.